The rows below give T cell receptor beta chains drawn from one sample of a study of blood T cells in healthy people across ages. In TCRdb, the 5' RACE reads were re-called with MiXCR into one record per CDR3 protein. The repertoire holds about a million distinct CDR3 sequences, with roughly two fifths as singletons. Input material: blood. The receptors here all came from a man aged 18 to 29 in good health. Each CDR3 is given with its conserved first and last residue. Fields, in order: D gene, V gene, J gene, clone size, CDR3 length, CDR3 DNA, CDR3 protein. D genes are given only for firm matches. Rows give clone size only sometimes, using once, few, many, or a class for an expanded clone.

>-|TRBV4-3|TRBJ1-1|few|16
TGCGCCAGCAGCCAATGGTCCGGGGGTCGGGGCACTGAAGCTTTCTTT
CASSQWSGGRGTEAFF
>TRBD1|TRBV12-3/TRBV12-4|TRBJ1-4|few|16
TGTGCCAGCAGTGCGGGGACAGGGGGACGGCGTGAAAAACTGTTTTTT
CASSAGTGGRREKLFF
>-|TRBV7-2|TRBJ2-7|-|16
TGTGCCAGCAGCTTAGGGCCAGGGGTCATATACAATGAGCAGTACTTC
CASSLGPGVIYNEQYF
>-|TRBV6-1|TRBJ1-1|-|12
TGTGCCAGCAGTGAATTTCAGCGTGAAGCTTTCTTT
CASSEFQREAFF
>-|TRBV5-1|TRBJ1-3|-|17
TGCGCCAGCAGCCTGGGGGGAGGACTAAGCTCTGGAAACACCATATATTTT
CASSLGGGLSSGNTIYF
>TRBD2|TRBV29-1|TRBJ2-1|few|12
TGCAGCGCCGAGCGGGGCCGCAATGAGCAGTTCTTC
CSAERGRNEQFF
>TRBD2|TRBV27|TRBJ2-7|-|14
TGTGCCAGGCAGAAGCTAGCGGGGGGCAATGAGCAGTACTTC
CARQKLAGGNEQYF
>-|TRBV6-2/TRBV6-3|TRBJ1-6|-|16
TGTGCCAGCAGGACTCTTTCAGGGGCGGATAATTCACCCCTCCACTTT
CASRTLSGADNSPLHF
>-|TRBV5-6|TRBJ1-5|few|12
TGTGCCAGCAGCCACGGGAAGGGTGGATTGCATTTT
CASSHGKGGLHF
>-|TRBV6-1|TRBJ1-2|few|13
TGTGCCAGCAGTGAAGGGCGATTCTATGGCTACACCTTC
CASSEGRFYGYTF
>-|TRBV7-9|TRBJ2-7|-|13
TGTGCCAGCAGCCCTCCGGGACTCAATGAGCAGTACTTC
CASSPPGLNEQYF
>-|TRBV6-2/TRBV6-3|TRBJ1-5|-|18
TGTGCCAGCCATCCCGAATACGGTCGGACATGGGGCAATCAGCCCCAGCATTTT
CASHPEYGRTWGNQPQHF
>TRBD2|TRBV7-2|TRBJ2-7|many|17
TGTGCCAGCAGCTTAACCAGCGGGGGCTATTTAGCCTACGAGCAGTACTTC
CASSLTSGGYLAYEQYF
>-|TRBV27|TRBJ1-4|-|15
TGTGCCAGCAGTTTATATGGGGGAACTAATGAAAAACTGTTTTTT
CASSLYGGTNEKLFF
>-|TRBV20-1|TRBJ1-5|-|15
TGCAGTGCCAACCCGGGGGCTTCTGGCAATCAGCCCCAGCATTTT
CSANPGASGNQPQHF
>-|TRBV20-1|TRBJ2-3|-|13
TGCAGTGGTTCGGGGCCAAGCACAGATACGCAGTATTTT
CSGSGPSTDTQYF
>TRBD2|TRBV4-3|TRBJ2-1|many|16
TGCGCCAGCAGCCAAGGTGCTAGCGGGGGATGGGATGAGCAGTTCTTC
CASSQGASGGWDEQFF
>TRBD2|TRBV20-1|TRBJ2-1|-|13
TGCAGTGCCGGAAGCGGGGGGCCCAATGAGCAGTTCTTC
CSAGSGGPNEQFF
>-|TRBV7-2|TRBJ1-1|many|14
TGTGCCAGCAGCTTATCCGGGGGGCTGGGTGAAGCTTTCTTT
CASSLSGGLGEAFF
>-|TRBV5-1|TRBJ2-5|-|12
TGCGCCAGGGGGACACCTCAAGAGACCCAGTACTTC
CARGTPQETQYF
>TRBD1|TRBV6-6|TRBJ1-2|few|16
TGTGCCAGCAGTTACGTTGGGCAGGGGGACAACTATGGCTACACCTTC
CASSYVGQGDNYGYTF
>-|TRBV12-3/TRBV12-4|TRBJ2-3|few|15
TGTGCCAGCAGTCACCCGGGGGCCCTCACAGATACGCAGTATTTT
CASSHPGALTDTQYF
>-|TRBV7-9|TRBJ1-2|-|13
TGTACCAGCAGCTTAGAAGTTAGCTATGGCTACACCTTC
CTSSLEVSYGYTF
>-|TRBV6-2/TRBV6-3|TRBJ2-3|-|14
TGTGCCGGCAGACAGTCTCATTCTCGAGATACGCAGTATTTT
CAGRQSHSRDTQYF
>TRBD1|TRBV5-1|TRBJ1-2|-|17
TGCGCCAGCAGCTTGGGCATCCGGGACAGTAGATCCTATGGCTACACCTTC
CASSLGIRDSRSYGYTF
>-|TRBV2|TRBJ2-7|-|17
TGTGCCAGCATCGGCTTTTTTCGGGACGCCAGAACGTTCGAGCAGTACTTC
CASIGFFRDARTFEQYF
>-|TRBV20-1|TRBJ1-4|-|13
TGCAGCGTACCAGCTACAACTAATGAAAAACTGTTTTTT
CSVPATTNEKLFF
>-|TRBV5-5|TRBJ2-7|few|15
TGTGCCAGCAGCTCGAGGCCCACCGCTTTGGACGAGCAGTACTTC
CASSSRPTALDEQYF
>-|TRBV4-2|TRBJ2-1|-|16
TGTGCCAGCAGCCAAGATTGGCGGGGGCTTGACAATGAGCAGTTCTTC
CASSQDWRGLDNEQFF
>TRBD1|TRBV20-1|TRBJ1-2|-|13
TGCAGTGCAACGGACAGGGGGCATGATGGCTACACCTTC
CSATDRGHDGYTF
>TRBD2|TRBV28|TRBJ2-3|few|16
TGTGCCAGCAGCATTACTAGGGGACTAGCCTCAGATACGCAGTATTTT
CASSITRGLASDTQYF
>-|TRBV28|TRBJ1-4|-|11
TGCGCCACCGGGGTTGGTGAAAAACTGTTTTTT
CATGVGEKLFF
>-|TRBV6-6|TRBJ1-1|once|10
TGTGCCAGCGCAAGCACTGAAGCTTTCTTT
CASASTEAFF
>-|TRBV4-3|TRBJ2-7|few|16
TGCGCCAGCAGCCAAGATTCGGTAGCCTGGAACTACGAGCAGTACTTC
CASSQDSVAWNYEQYF
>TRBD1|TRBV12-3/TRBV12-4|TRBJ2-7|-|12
TGTGCCAGCAGTTCAACCTCAGGGGGCAGGTACTTC
CASSSTSGGRYF
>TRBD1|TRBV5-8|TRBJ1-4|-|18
TGTGCCAGCAACGCGGCAGCCACCCCGGGACAGACTAATGAAAAACTGTTTTTT
CASNAAATPGQTNEKLFF
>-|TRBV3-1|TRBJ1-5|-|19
TGTGCCAGCAGCCAAGAGGGAGACAGGTTACCCCCGGGCAATCAGCCCCAGCATTTT
CASSQEGDRLPPGNQPQHF
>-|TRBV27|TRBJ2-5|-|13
TGTGCCAGCAGTTTATCGATTAGAAATGAGCAGTACTTC
CASSLSIRNEQYF
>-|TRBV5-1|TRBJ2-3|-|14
TGCGCCAGCAGCTTACGACTAGTGTCAGATACGCAGTATTTT
CASSLRLVSDTQYF
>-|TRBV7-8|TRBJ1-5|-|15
TGTGCCAGCAGCTTAGGGTTGCTGGGAGCTCAGCCCCAGCATTTT
CASSLGLLGAQPQHF
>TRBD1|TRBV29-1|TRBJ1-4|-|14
TGCAGCGCTATACAGGGGGCGGAGGGTGAAGAACTGTTTTTT
CSAIQGAEGEELFF
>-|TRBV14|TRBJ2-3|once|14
TGTGCCAGCAGCCTGGACCTGAGACTAGGTACGCAGTATTTT
CASSLDLRLGTQYF
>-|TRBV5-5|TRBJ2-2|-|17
TGTGCCAGCAGCTTGATCCCCGGGCTTCCGAACACCGGGGAGCTGGTTTTT
CASSLIPGLPNTGELVF
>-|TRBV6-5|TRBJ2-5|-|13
TGTGCCAGCAGTTGGGCTATCCAAGAGACCCAGTACTTC
CASSWAIQETQYF
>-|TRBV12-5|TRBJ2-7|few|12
TGTGCTAGTGGTCCGACAGATTACGAGCAGTACTTC
CASGPTDYEQYF
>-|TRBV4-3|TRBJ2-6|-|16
TGCGCCAGCAGCCAAGGACGGTCCTCTGGGGCCAACGTCCTGACTTTC
CASSQGRSSGANVLTF
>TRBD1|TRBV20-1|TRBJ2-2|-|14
TGCAGTGCTAGACAGGGGGCCCTCACCGGGGAGCTGTTTTTT
CSARQGALTGELFF
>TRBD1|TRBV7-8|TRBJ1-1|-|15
TGTGCCAGCAGCTCCTCCACGACAGGGATGACTGAAGCTTTCTTT
CASSSSTTGMTEAFF
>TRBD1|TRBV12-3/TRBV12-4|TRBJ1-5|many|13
TGTGCCAGCAGTGGCCAGGGGGCTCAGCCCCAGCATTTT
CASSGQGAQPQHF
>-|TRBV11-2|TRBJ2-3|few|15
TGTGCCAGCAGACCAAGTTCGGGGGGCGCGGATACGCAGTATTTT
CASRPSSGGADTQYF
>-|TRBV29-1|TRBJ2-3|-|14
TGCAGCGTCGCAGGGTGGGTCGACACAGATACGCAGTATTTT
CSVAGWVDTDTQYF
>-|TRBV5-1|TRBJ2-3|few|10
TGCGCCACGCGGGGAGCAGGGCAGTATTTT
CATRGAGQYF
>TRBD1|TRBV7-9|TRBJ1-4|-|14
TGTGCCAGCAGTTCCGGGACAGAGGGTGAAAAACTGTTTTTT
CASSSGTEGEKLFF
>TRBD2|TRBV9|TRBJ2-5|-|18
TGTGCCAGCAGCCGCGGCGTAGCGGGGGGACTTTTCCAAGAGACCCAGTACTTC
CASSRGVAGGLFQETQYF